A few counts support the clone carrying this T cell receptor beta chain. This CDR3 spans 14 amino acids. Deletions cut 4 bases from V and 5 bases from J, with 13 bases between. Germline V CDR1 and CDR2: SGHTS, YDEGEE. Authors' data handling: Estimated nucleated cell counts came from reference gene primer amplification. Some clones are missing from TCRdb's copy, which holds only in-frame ones; the method was immunoSEQ multiplex PCR. That table is the source of V, J and clone size, and D and trimming were worked out from the DNA. The sample lists around 130,000 clones, just under 85% occurring once. The data belong to a study of blood T cell repertoires in COVID-19. Study-wide background: Italy, Spain and the United States were the sources of the convalescent and acute COVID-19 samples. Sources were T cells, B-cell-depleted T cells, or PBMCs; the material itself was cDNA or gDNA.

This receptor was identified in a human donor in a cohort sampled during active COVID-19. The sample was peripheral blood. The chain has TRBV5-8 and TRBJ1-5; D may be TRBD1 (6 bases). CDR3 coding DNA: TGTGCCAGCAGCGTCCGGGACACGGATCAGCCCCAGCATTTT. The encoded protein is CASSVRDTDQPQHF.